The source of this TCR beta chain is a study of post-analysis software for immune sequencing data. Study summary: The disease courses spanned relapsing-remitting, secondary progressive and progressive-relapsing forms of multiple sclerosis.

Unique molecular identifiers were present in the TCR beta cDNA libraries. TCRdb processed the PCR reads anew with MiXCR; each CDR3 protein has one entry. The sample records around 710,000 distinct CDR3 sequences, about 43% being singletons. Comments on this clonotype: The antigen remains undetermined.

Germline values: CDR1 SGHAT, CDR2 FQNNGV. The CDR3 consists of 15 residues. The ends lost 2 bases at V and 3 bases at J; junction bases unmatched: 6. Study-level findings and limits: The five TRBV segments detected at higher frequency in patients than in controls included TRBV5-6, TRBV5-1 and TRBV20-1.

The sequencing input was blood. The chain links TRBV11-2 to TRBJ2-7; 8 bases align to TRBD2. This receptor was obtained from a girl under 18 with multiple sclerosis. Written as DNA, the CDR3 is TGTGCCAGCAGCTTATTCGGGACTAGGAACTACGAGCAGTACTTC. It is translated as CASSLFGTRNYEQYF. Combining the CDR3 with reference TRBV11-2 and TRBJ2-7 gives the whole variable domain EAGVAQSPRYKIIEKRQSVAFWCNPISGHATLYWYQQILGQGPKLLIQFQNNGVVDDSQLPKDRFSAERLKGVDSTLKIQPAKLEDSAVYLCASSLFGTRNYEQYFGPGTRLTVT.